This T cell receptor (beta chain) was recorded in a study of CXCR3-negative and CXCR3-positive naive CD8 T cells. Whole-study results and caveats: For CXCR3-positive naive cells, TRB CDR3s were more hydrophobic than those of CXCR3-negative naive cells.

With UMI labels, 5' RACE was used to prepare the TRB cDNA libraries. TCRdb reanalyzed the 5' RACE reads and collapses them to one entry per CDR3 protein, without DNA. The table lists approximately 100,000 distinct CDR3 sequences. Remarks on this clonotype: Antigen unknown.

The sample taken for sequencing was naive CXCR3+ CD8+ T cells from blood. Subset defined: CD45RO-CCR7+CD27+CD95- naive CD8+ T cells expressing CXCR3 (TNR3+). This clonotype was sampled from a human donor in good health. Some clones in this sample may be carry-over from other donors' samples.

CDR3 region: CASSLSSGNEQFF. The chain recombines TRBV7-3 with TRBJ2-1; TCRdb selects TRBD2, and the lack of DNA leaves this call unchecked. Per the germline V gene, CDR1 is SGHTA and CDR2 is FQGTGA. This CDR3 is built from 13 residues.